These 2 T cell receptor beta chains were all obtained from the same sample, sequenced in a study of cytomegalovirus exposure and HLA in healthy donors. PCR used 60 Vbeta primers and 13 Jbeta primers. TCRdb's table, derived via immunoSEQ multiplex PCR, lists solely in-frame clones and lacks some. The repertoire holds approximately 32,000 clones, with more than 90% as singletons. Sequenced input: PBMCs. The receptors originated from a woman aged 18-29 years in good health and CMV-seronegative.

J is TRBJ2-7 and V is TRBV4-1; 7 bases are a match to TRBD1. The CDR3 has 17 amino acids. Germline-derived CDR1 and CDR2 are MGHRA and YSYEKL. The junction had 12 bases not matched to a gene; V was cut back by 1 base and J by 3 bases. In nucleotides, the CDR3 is TGCGCCAGCAGCCAAGTTGCCCAACCGGGACAGTTCTACGAGCAGTACTTC. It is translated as CASSQVAQPGQFYEQYF.

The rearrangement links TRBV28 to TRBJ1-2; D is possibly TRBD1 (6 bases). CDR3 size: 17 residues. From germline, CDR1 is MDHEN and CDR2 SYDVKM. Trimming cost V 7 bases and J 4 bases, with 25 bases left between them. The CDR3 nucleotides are TGTGCCAGCAAATTACCGGGACAAACTCCTTTTAGCTATGGCTACACCTTC. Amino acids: CASKLPGQTPFSYGYTF.